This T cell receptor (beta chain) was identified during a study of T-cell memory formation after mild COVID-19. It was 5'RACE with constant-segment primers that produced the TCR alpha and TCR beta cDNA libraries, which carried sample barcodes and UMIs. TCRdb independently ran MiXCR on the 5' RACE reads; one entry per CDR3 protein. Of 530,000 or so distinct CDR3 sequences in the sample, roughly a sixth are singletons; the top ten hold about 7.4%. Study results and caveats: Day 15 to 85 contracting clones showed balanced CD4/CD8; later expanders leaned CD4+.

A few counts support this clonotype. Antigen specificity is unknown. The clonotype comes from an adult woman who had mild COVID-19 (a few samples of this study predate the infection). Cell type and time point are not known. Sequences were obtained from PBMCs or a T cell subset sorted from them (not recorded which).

The DNA of the CDR3 is TGTGCCAGTAGTGTCGGACTAGCGGAGGCGGATACGCAGTATTTT. Translation gives CASSVGLAEADTQYF. The chain links TRBV19 to TRBJ2-3; 10 nucleotides match TRBD2. The CDR3 has 15 amino acids. Germline V gene lookup returns CDR1 LNHDA and CDR2 SQIVND (reference sequence). Losses at the gene ends were 5 bases for V and 6 bases for J; bases not matched to a gene: 8. Looking up the rest from reference TRBV19 and TRBJ2-3 gives the full variable domain: DGGITQSPKYLFRKEGQNVTLSCEQNLNHDAMYWYRQDPGQGLRLIYYSQIVNDFQKGDIAEGYSVSREKKESFPLTVTSAQKNPTAFYLCASSVGLAEADTQYFGPGTRLTVL.